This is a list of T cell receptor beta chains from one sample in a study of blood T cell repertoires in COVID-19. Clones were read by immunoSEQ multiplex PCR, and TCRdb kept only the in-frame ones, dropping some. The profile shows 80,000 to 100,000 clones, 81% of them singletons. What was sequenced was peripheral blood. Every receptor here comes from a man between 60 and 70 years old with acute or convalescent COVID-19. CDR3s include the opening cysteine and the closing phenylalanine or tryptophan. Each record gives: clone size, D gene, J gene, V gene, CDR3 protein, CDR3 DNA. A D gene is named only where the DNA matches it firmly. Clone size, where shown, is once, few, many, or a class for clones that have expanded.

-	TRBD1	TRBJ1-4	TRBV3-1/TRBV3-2	CASSQVTGVVGKLFF	TGTGCCAGCAGCCAAGTCACAGGGGTGGTAGGGAAACTGTTTTTT
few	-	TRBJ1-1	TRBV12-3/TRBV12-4	CASSFSATEAFF	TGTGCCAGCAGTTTCAGCGCTACTGAAGCTTTCTTT
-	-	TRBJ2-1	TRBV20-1	CSARGGTEQFF	TGCAGTGCTAGAGGAGGTACTGAGCAGTTCTTC
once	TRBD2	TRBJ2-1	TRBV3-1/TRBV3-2	CASSQSLAGGKEQFF	TGTGCCAGCAGCCAATCCCTAGCGGGGGGTAAGGAGCAGTTCTTC
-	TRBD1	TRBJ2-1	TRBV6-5	CASSSMTGANEQFF	TGTGCCAGCAGTTCAATGACAGGGGCCAATGAGCAGTTCTTC
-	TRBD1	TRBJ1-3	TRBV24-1	CATSWDRGKNSGNTIYF	TGTGCCACCTCATGGGACAGGGGAAAGAACTCTGGAAACACCATATATTTT
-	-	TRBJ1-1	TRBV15	CATSRVVQSGGGTEAFF	TGTGCCACCAGCAGAGTAGTCCAATCTGGGGGCGGCACTGAAGCTTTCTTT
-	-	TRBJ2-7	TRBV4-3	CASSQEGDVSYEQYF	TGCGCCAGCAGCCAAGAGGGAGACGTCTCCTACGAGCAGTACTTC
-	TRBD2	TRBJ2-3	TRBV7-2	CASRNRPGLAGPTDTQYF	TGTGCCAGCAGAAACAGGCCGGGACTAGCGGGGCCCACAGATACGCAGTATTTT
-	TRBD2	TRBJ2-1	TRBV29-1	CSVEEGGSETYNEQFF	TGCAGCGTTGAAGAGGGGGGGTCCGAGACCTACAATGAGCAGTTCTTC
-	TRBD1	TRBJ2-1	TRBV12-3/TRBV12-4	CASSLLTTGAQFF	TGTGCCAGCAGTTTGTTAACGACAGGGGCGCAGTTCTTC
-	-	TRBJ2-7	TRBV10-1	CASSASRGTYEQYF	TGCGCCAGCAGCGCATCGCGGGGCACCTACGAGCAGTACTTC
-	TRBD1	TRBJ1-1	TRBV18	CASSPNIRQGARDTEAFF	TGTGCCAGCTCACCGAATATCCGGCAGGGGGCTAGGGACACTGAAGCTTTCTTT
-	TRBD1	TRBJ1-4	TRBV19	CASSIRDRTEKLFF	TGTGCCAGTAGTATCCGGGACAGGACAGAAAAACTGTTTTTT
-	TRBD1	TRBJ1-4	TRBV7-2	CASSTGQRRINEKLFF	TGTGCCAGCAGCACGGGACAGCGGAGAATTAATGAAAAACTGTTTTTT
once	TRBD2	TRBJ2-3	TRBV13	CASSPTGLATRTDTQYF	TGTGCCAGCAGCCCCACAGGACTAGCGACCCGCACAGATACGCAGTATTTT
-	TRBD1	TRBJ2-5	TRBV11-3	CASRNGQAAPGTQYF	TGTGCCAGCAGAAACGGACAGGCGGCCCCTGGGACCCAGTACTTC
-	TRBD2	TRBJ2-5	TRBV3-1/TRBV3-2	CASSRRTSGRQETQYF	TGTGCCAGCAGCCGACGGACTAGCGGGCGCCAAGAGACCCAGTACTTC
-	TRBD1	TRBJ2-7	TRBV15	CATSRTGQGLYEQYF	TGTGCCACCAGCAGGACGGGACAGGGGCTCTACGAGCAGTACTTC
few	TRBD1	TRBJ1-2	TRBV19	CASSHRGVHYGYTF	TGTGCCAGTAGTCACAGGGGGGTTCACTATGGCTACACCTTC
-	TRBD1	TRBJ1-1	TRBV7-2	CASSRDRVSTEAFF	TGTGCCAGCAGTCGGGACAGGGTGTCCACTGAAGCTTTCTTT
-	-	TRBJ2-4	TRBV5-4	CASSFQQGPAKNIQYF	TGTGCCAGCAGCTTCCAACAGGGCCCGGCCAAAAACATTCAGTACTTC
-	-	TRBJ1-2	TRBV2	CATFPPQLTGTINYGYTF	TGTGCCACCTTCCCCCCCCAACTAACCGGGACAATAAACTATGGCTACACCTTC
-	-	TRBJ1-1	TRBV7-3	CASSQGGVNTEAFF	TGTGCCAGCAGCCAAGGGGGGGTGAACACTGAAGCTTTCTTT
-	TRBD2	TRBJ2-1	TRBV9	CASSVGTSGRNEQFF	TGTGCCAGCAGCGTAGGAACTAGCGGGCGAAATGAGCAGTTCTTC
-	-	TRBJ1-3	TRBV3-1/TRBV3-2	CASSGASSGNTIYF	TGTGCCAGCAGCGGAGCGAGCTCTGGAAACACCATATATTTT